By sample fraction, the clone carrying this T cell receptor beta chain is medium-sized. Thyroid surgery had not been preceded by any treatment in any patient. This specimen comes from a study of metastatic and nonmetastatic thyroid tumors. The wider study: Repertoires from blood and tumor or nodule tissue of malignant and benign thyroid patients were compared.

TCRdb re-called the PCR reads via MiXCR. In the table there are about 37,000 clones, more than 25% of which are singletons. Per germline, CDR1 MDHEN and CDR2 SYDVKM. The ends were cut back, 7 bases at V and 1 base at J, with 14 bases in the middle. The CDR3 is made up of 15 amino acids. This rearrangement joins TRBV28 to TRBJ1-3, with D unresolved. The sequenced sample was blood. This receptor was identified in a male donor with papillary thyroid cancer or a benign thyroid nodule (not recorded which). Some clones in this sample may be carry-over from other donors' samples. CDR3 nucleotide sequence: TGTGCCAGCAACATGCGCGGGGAATCTGGAAACACCATATATTTT. Amino acid sequence: CASNMRGESGNTIYF.